This TCR beta chain derives from a study of blood T cells in healthy people across ages. The CDR3 length is 13 residues. The V end lost 0 bases, the J end lost 5 bases, and 7 bases lay between the germline ends. The V gene's germline CDR1 is WNHNN and CDR2 SYGVQD (reference sequence). Using a J-beta primer mix together with a sample-barcoded 5' primer, a second PCR was run for roughly 7 to 11 cycles. The yield of each sample was at least 3 million CDR3-containing paired-end reads. TCRdb re-called the 5' RACE reads through MiXCR, storing one row per CDR3 protein. This table has approximately 850,000 distinct CDR3 sequences, roughly 64% appearing once. Overall study findings and caveats: Whereas aged donors had fewer naive CD4+ cells, long-lived donors had more of them and higher diversity.

Notes on this clonotype: Its target is unknown.

Isolated PBMCs totaled at least 6.5 million in each sample. No fewer than 5 micrograms of total RNA were isolated from every sample. The chain joins TRBV10-1 to TRBJ1-1; D not resolved. The TCR sequence derives from a man aged 25-40 years in good health. Sequencing was done on a sample of blood. The CDR3 region is CASSESGWTEAFF. CDR3 in DNA: TGCGCCAGCAGTGAGTCGGGGTGGACTGAAGCTTTCTTT.